This T cell receptor beta chain was obtained from a study of cytomegalovirus exposure and HLA in healthy donors. Per germline, CDR1 MDHEN and CDR2 SYDVKM. The CDR3 runs 16 residues. Trimming took 2 bases from V and 3 from J, leaving 17 bases between them. TCRdb's copy holds only in-frame clones and misses some; the assay was immunoSEQ multiplex PCR. The sample yields about 260,000 clones, less than 95% seen once. The chain uses TRBV28 and TRBJ2-7; D might be TRBD1 (5 bases). This TCR derives from a woman aged 25 to 45 in good health and CMV-seronegative. Sequenced sample: PBMCs. DNA of the CDR3: TGTGCCAGCAGTTTAAGTCCGACAGCCGGCTTCTACGAGCAGTACTTC. Its protein product is CASSLSPTAGFYEQYF.